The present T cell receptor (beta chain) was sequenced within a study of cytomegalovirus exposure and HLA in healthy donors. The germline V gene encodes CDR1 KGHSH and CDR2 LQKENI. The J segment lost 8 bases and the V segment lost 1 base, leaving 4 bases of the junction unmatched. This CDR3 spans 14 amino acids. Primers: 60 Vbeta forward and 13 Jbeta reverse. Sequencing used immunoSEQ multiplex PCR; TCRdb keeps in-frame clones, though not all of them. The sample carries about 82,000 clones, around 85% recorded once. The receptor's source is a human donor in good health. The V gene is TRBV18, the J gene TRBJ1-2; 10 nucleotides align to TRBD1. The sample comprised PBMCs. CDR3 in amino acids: CASSPLGQGSGYTF. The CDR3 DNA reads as TGTGCCAGCTCACCACTGGGACAGGGGAGCGGCTACACCTTC.